A single sample gave rise to the 27 T cell receptor beta chains below, sequenced in a study of blood T cell repertoires in COVID-19. Method: immunoSEQ multiplex PCR; TCRdb's copy keeps in-frame clones and lacks some. This table holds roughly 350,000 clones, 75% to 90% found once. The specimen was peripheral blood. The source of these receptors is a woman aged 18-35 years with acute or convalescent COVID-19.

The V gene is TRBV7-3, the J gene TRBJ1-1; D is unresolved. Germline CDR1 SGHTA, CDR2 FQGTGA. The CDR3 totals 14 residues. The ends were cut back, 2 bases at V and 2 bases at J, with 9 bases in the middle. CDR3 protein: CASSLYGGNTEAFF. CDR3 in DNA: TGTGCCAGCAGCTTATACGGCGGTAACACTGAAGCTTTCTTT.

This chain links TRBV24-1 with TRBJ2-5, with 10 bases that match TRBD1. The CDR3 has 16 residues. The V gene's germline CDR1 is KGHDR and CDR2 SFDVKD. V shed 4 bases and J 2 bases; nucleotides not matched to a gene: 6. CDR3 residues: CATSEGGQGEQETQYF. CDR3 in DNA: TGTGCCACCAGTGAGGGAGGACAGGGGGAACAAGAGACCCAGTACTTC.

J is TRBJ1-3 and V is TRBV9, with unresolved D. Germline CDR1 and CDR2: SGDLS and YYNGEE. The CDR3 is 11 residues long. The V end lost 4 bases, the J end lost 8 bases, and 7 bases lay between the germline ends. In DNA, the CDR3 is TGTGCCAGCAGCCCCCCCTACACCATATATTTT. Its translation is CASSPPYTIYF.

The chain combines TRBV5-6 with TRBJ2-7; D might be TRBD2 (6 bases). The ends were cut back, 2 bases at V and 5 bases at J, with 11 bases in the middle. The length of the CDR3 is 13 residues. The germline V gene encodes CDR1 SGHDT and CDR2 YYEEEE. CDR3 residues: CASSFRRANEQYF. The CDR3 bases are TGTGCCAGCAGCTTTAGGAGGGCCAACGAGCAGTACTTC. Complete variable domain (other parts from reference TRBV5-6 and TRBJ2-7): DAGVTQSPTHLIKTRGQQVTLRCSPKSGHDTVSWYQQALGQGPQFIFQYYEEEERQRGNFPDRFSGHQFPNYSSELNVNALLLGDSALYLCASSFRRANEQYFGPGTRLTVT.

This chain joins TRBV6-1 and TRBJ2-7, with TRBD1 matching over 9 bases. Germline CDR1 is MNHNS and CDR2 is SASEGT. V trimming: 3 bases; J trimming: 2 bases; junction bases outside the gene matches: 5. The CDR3 length is 15 residues. In nucleotides, the CDR3 is TGTGCCAGCAGTGAGGGACAGGGAATCGCCTACGAGCAGTACTTC. This translates into CASSEGQGIAYEQYF.

This chain links TRBV6-6 with TRBJ1-3; 11 nucleotides line up with TRBD1. V shed 4 bases, J shed 4 bases, and the junction held 6 bases outside the gene matches. The CDR3 has 16 amino acids. Per the germline V gene, CDR1 is MNHNY and CDR2 is SVGAGI (reference sequence). The CDR3 spells CASSFSGTGGGNTIYF. In DNA form, the CDR3 reads TGTGCCAGCAGTTTTTCCGGGACAGGGGGAGGAAACACCATATATTTT.

V and J are TRBV6-6 and TRBJ1-6; D may be TRBD1 (6 bases). The germline V gene has CDR1 MNHNY and CDR2 SVGAGI (reference sequence). The CDR3 covers 14 residues. The germline V and J ends were trimmed by 6 bases and 9 bases, with 15 bases remaining between them. The CDR3 DNA reads TGTGCCAGCAGCTACAGACAGGAAAGTTCACCCCTCCACTTT. This gives the protein CASSYRQESSPLHF.

There are a few counts of this clone. This sequence joins TRBV18 and TRBJ1-3; possibly TRBD1 for D (6 bases). V lost 3 bases to trimming and J lost 0 bases, with 12 bases between them. CDR1 is KGHSH, CDR2 LQKENI, per germline. This CDR3 spans 16 amino acids. The CDR3 coding sequence is TGTGCCAGCTCACCCCAATCAGGGGCCTCTGGAAACACCATATATTTT. Translating it yields CASSPQSGASGNTIYF.

The chain employs TRBV14 and TRBJ2-3, with D maybe TRBD2 (6 bases). The CDR3 is 13 residues long. Trimming cost V 3 bases and J 10 bases, with 14 bases left between them. The germline gives CDR1 SGHDN, CDR2 FVKESK. DNA of the CDR3: TGTGCCAGCAGCCACCCCGCGGGCGGGGCGCAGTATTTT. This gives the protein CASSHPAGGAQYF.

The rearrangement joins TRBV7-3 to TRBJ2-1; TRBD2 aligns across 7 bases. The CDR3 sequence is 15 residues long. V lost 5 bases and J lost 8; bases outside the gene matches: 12. Germline CDR1 and CDR2: SGHTA and FQGTGA. CDR3 loop: CASSAAGAQADEQFF. CDR3 DNA sequence: TGTGCCAGCAGCGCCGCGGGAGCCCAGGCGGATGAGCAGTTCTTC.

V and J are TRBV14 and TRBJ2-5; perhaps TRBD2 as D (9 bases). The CDR3 has 19 amino acids. V was pared by 2 bases and J by 2 bases, with 24 bases between. Per the germline V gene, CDR1 is SGHDN and CDR2 is FVKESK. CDR3 in amino acids: CASSQSGTSLYRGQETQYF. The CDR3 region has the DNA TGTGCCAGCAGCCAATCCGGGACTAGCCTCTACAGGGGGCAAGAGACCCAGTACTTC.

This rearrangement joins TRBV4-2 to TRBJ2-4; no definite D call. The V and J ends lost 3 bases and 5 bases respectively, with 8 bases between them. This CDR3 region has 13 residues. Germline CDR1 and CDR2: LGHNA and YNFKEQ. The CDR3 nucleotides are TGTGCCAGCAGCCACTCACAAGAAAACATTCAGTACTTC. Residues: CASSHSQENIQYF.

CDR3: CASSPSPGQGDQPQHF. The CDR3 bases are TGTGCCAGCAGCCCATCACCGGGACAGGGGGATCAGCCCCAGCATTTT. The chain links TRBV12-1 to TRBJ1-5; TRBD1 is taken as the D call from the table, unchecked against the DNA. TRBV12-1 is a pseudogene locus. This CDR3 comprises 16 residues.

The rearrangement links TRBV7-2 to TRBJ1-1; TRBD1 might be the D (5 bases). Germline CDR1 reads SGHTA; CDR2 reads FQGNSA. The CDR3 runs to 15 residues. Trimming left V 1 base short and J 0 bases short, with 9 bases between. Written as DNA, the CDR3 is TGTGCCAGCAGCTTAGTCAAAGGGGTGAACACTGAAGCTTTCTTT. Translated, it gives CASSLVKGVNTEAFF.

The chain is built from TRBV6-4 and TRBJ2-3; 11 nucleotides line up with TRBD2. The J segment lost 3 bases and the V segment lost 5 bases, leaving 1 base of the junction unmatched. The CDR3 sequence is 14 residues long. The germline gives CDR1 MRHNA, CDR2 SNTAGT. For the CDR3, the DNA is TGTGCCAGCAGTAGACTAGCGGGGACAGATACGCAGTATTTT. Its protein product is CASSRLAGTDTQYF.

The V call is TRBV4-1, the J call TRBJ1-5; perhaps TRBD1 as D (6 bases). The CDR3 length is 17 residues. From germline, CDR1 is MGHRA and CDR2 YSYEKL. V was clipped by 2 bases and J by 0 bases, with 14 bases between them. The CDR3 protein is CASSQHLTGYSNQPQHF. The CDR3 region has the DNA TGCGCCAGCAGCCAACATTTGACAGGTTATAGCAATCAGCCCCAGCATTTT.

The genes are TRBV7-3 and TRBJ1-2, with 11 bases that match TRBD1. The CDR3 totals 15 residues. V was pared by 4 bases and J by 6 bases, with 7 bases of the junction left unmatched. Germline V lookup: CDR1 SGHTA, CDR2 FQGTGA. The CDR3: CASSSWTGGADGYTF. The CDR3 DNA reads TGTGCCAGCAGCTCCTGGACAGGGGGCGCGGATGGCTACACCTTC.

This rearrangement joins TRBV15 to TRBJ1-6; D may be TRBD1 (5 bases). The germline V and J ends were trimmed by 4 bases and 7 bases, with 8 bases remaining between them. Looked up from germline, CDR1 is LNHNV and CDR2 is YYDKDF (reference sequence). This CDR3 is 13 amino acids long. The CDR3 reads CATSTYRNSPLHF. The DNA of the CDR3 is TGTGCCACCAGCACCTACAGGAATTCACCCCTCCACTTT.

The chain couples TRBV12-3 or TRBV12-4 to TRBJ1-2, with TRBD1 identical over 12 bases. The V and J ends lost 8 bases and 7 bases, in that order; junction bases with no gene match: 5. The CDR3 is 13 amino acids. This CDR3 is CASAGTGGIGYTF. The CDR3 DNA sequence: TGTGCCAGCGCCGGGACAGGGGGCATTGGCTACACCTTC.

This clone was detected ten times or more. The CDR3 bases are TGTGCCAGCAGCCCTCGACACGTCACAGATACGCAGTATTTT. Amino acid sequence: CASSPRHVTDTQYF. V gene TRBV3-1 (or the pseudogene TRBV3-2) combines with J gene TRBJ2-3; no clear D. Germline V gives CDR1 LGHDT, CDR2 YNNKEL (reference sequence). Trimming shortened V by 4 bases and J by 2 bases, and 10 bases separated the two germline ends. The CDR3 consists of 14 residues.

The chain has TRBV30 and TRBJ2-7; 9 bases match TRBD1. The V gene end was trimmed by 3 bases and the J gene end by 1 base; junction bases not matched to a gene: 7. This CDR3 is built from 15 residues. Germline-derived CDR1 and CDR2 are GTSNPN and SVGIG (reference sequence). Written as DNA, the CDR3 is TGTGCCTGGAGCGAAGGACAGGGGACATCCTACGAGCAGTACTTC. Residues: CAWSEGQGTSYEQYF.

Written as DNA, the CDR3 is TGTGCCAGCACTAAAGGGGGGGATTATGTCCGCTACACCTTC. Its protein is CASTKGGDYVRYTF. The rearrangement links TRBV6-5 to TRBJ1-2; maybe TRBD1 (6 bases). There are 14 residues in the CDR3. CDR1 and CDR2 (germline): MNHEY, SVGAGI. V lost 7 bases and J 9 bases, leaving 21 bases between the germline ends.

This chain links TRBV4-1 with TRBJ2-3; 9 nucleotides align to TRBD2. This CDR3 comprises 16 residues. V lost 1 base to trimming and J lost 6 bases; unmatched junction nucleotides: 8. The germline V gene has CDR1 MGHRA and CDR2 YSYEKL. The CDR3 sequence is CASSQGRGGAADTQYF. CDR3 DNA: TGCGCCAGCAGCCAAGGACGCGGGGGGGCCGCCGATACGCAGTATTTT.

V is TRBV12-1 and J is TRBJ1-2; TRBD1, as called in the table, went unchecked against the DNA. TRBV12-1 is listed as a pseudogene. This CDR3 spans 13 amino acids. The CDR3 nucleotides read TGTGCCAGCAGCCTCGGACAGGTCCATGGCTACACCTTC. Translated, it gives CASSLGQVHGYTF.

The chain couples TRBV6-5 to TRBJ2-1; 10 nucleotides match TRBD1. Germline CDR1 and CDR2: MNHEY and SVGAGI. V gave up 4 bases and J gave up 4 bases; unmatched junction bases: 4. This CDR3 comprises 15 residues. The chain's CDR3 is CASSFPGQGYNEQFF. CDR3 DNA: TGTGCCAGCAGTTTCCCGGGACAGGGGTACAATGAGCAGTTCTTC.

The chain employs TRBV6-6 and TRBJ2-6, with TRBD1 matching 8 bases. CDR3 size: 15 residues. CDR1 is MNHNY and CDR2 is SVGAGI in the germline V gene (reference sequence). Losses at the gene ends were 6 bases for V and 4 bases for J; bases not matched to a gene: 5. The CDR3 DNA reads TGTGCCAGCAGCGTCAGGGGGCGCGGGGCCAACGTCCTGACTTTC. Translating it yields CASSVRGRGANVLTF.

V usage is TRBV6-6 and J usage is TRBJ1-2; TRBD1 is a possible D gene (5 bases). Trimming left V 5 bases short and J 0 bases short, with 10 bases between. The CDR3 length is 14 residues. CDR1 MNHNY and CDR2 SVGAGI come from the germline V gene (reference sequence). The CDR3 nucleotides are TGTGCCAGCAGTCAGGGAGGACCTAACTATGGCTACACCTTC. As protein: CASSQGGPNYGYTF.